This TCR beta chain was obtained from a study of shared clonotypes between healthy human individuals. In the CD4+ fraction, cells were divided into CD45RA+ naive and CD45RA-negative memory subsets. This table comes from immunoSEQ multiplex PCR, and its TCRdb copy is limited to in-frame clones, with some not included. The sample contains some 1 million clones, 75% of which appear only once. This CDR3 is built from 14 residues. J lost 8 bases, V lost 4 bases, and 4 bases had no gene match. The germline gives CDR1 SGHRS, CDR2 YFSETQ. This TCR derives from a man aged 18 to 29 in good health. J is TRBJ2-2 and V is TRBV5-1, with TRBD1 matching 11 bases. Sequenced material: memory CD4+ T cells sorted from blood. The subset: CD45RA-negative fraction. In DNA, the CDR3 is TGCGCCAGCAGCCCGGGACAGGGGGTAGGGGAGCTGTTTTTT. Protein sequence: CASSPGQGVGELFF.